The rows below give T cell receptor beta chains drawn from one sample of a study of T cell responses to AZD1222 COVID-19 vaccine. Profiled with immunoSEQ multiplex PCR; TCRdb holds only in-frame clones, not every one. Of 150,000 to 200,000 clones listed, 85% to 95% are singletons. The sample was peripheral blood, taken on day 0 of AZD1222 vaccination. The receptor source for this set is an adult in good health. Both conserved end residues are part of each CDR3. D genes are given only for firm matches. Size tells how often a clone was seen (once, few, many) or the class of an expanded clone, and some rows leave it out.

clone_size	d_call	cdr3_length	v_call	j_call	cdr3_nt	cdr3_aa
NA	NA	16	TRBV14	TRBJ1-6	TGTGCCAGCAGCCTAAAAGTCGGATCAGGAAATTCACCCCTCCACTTT	CASSLKVGSGNSPLHF
NA	NA	15	TRBV19	TRBJ1-3	TGTGCCAGTAGTACTCGCCCGGGGGCTGGAAACACCATATATTTT	CASSTRPGAGNTIYF
NA	NA	14	TRBV5-5	TRBJ1-1	TGTGCCAGCAGCTTGTGGCAGGGGATCGCTGAAGCTTTCTTT	CASSLWQGIAEAFF
NA	NA	14	TRBV9	TRBJ1-3	TGTGCCAGCAGCGTAGGGGGTTTTGGAAACACCATATATTTT	CASSVGGFGNTIYF
NA	NA	16	TRBV2	TRBJ1-3	TGTGCCAGCAGTGAGCAGCAGCCCCTCTCTGGAAACACCATATATTTT	CASSEQQPLSGNTIYF
NA	NA	13	TRBV6-1	TRBJ2-3	TGTGCCAGCAGTGCAGCAGGGCCAGATACGCAGTATTTT	CASSAAGPDTQYF
NA	TRBD1	15	TRBV4-1	TRBJ1-2	TGCGCCAGCAGCCCCGGGGGACAGGGGAACTATGGCTACACCTTC	CASSPGGQGNYGYTF
NA	NA	14	TRBV28	TRBJ1-1	TGTGCCAGCAGCCTTGGGGGCCGCGACACTGAAGCTTTCTTT	CASSLGGRDTEAFF
NA	TRBD1	17	TRBV30	TRBJ1-4	TGTGCCTGGAGGACTACAGGGGACGTTTCGGCTAATGAAAAACTGTTTTTT	CAWRTTGDVSANEKLFF
NA	NA	14	TRBV7-9	TRBJ2-3	TGTGCCAGCAGCCTGACAGTTTTGACAGATACGCAGTATTTT	CASSLTVLTDTQYF
once	NA	13	TRBV14	TRBJ1-1	TGTGCCAGCAGCCAGTGGGTGAACACTGAAGCTTTCTTT	CASSQWVNTEAFF
NA	NA	14	TRBV25-1	TRBJ1-6	TGTGCCAGCAACCCTGGCACCGCGGGTTCACCCCTCCACTTT	CASNPGTAGSPLHF
NA	TRBD1	14	TRBV4-2	TRBJ2-1	TGTGCCAGCACCCGACAGGGGGACGAGAGTGAGCAGTTCTTC	CASTRQGDESEQFF
once	TRBD1	14	TRBV29-1	TRBJ1-2	TGCAGCGACGAAAACAGGGGGGATTTATATGGCTACACCTTC	CSDENRGDLYGYTF
NA	TRBD1	15	TRBV15	TRBJ1-5	TGTGCCACCAGCAGAGACAGGGGGCCGAATCAGCCCCAGCATTTT	CATSRDRGPNQPQHF
NA	NA	17	TRBV19	TRBJ1-5	TGTGCCAGTAGTATAAAGTTTTCGGGAGATAGCAATCAGCCCCAGCATTTT	CASSIKFSGDSNQPQHF
NA	NA	13	TRBV6-5	TRBJ2-1	TGTGCCACCGCCACCGGGGCGTACAATGAGCAGTTCTTC	CATATGAYNEQFF
NA	TRBD1	14	TRBV6-5	TRBJ1-2	TGTGCCAGCAGTCGAAACAGGGGTCGAGATGGCTACACCTTC	CASSRNRGRDGYTF
NA	NA	13	TRBV28	TRBJ2-7	TGTGCCAGCAGTCCCCGAAAGGTCTACGAGCAGTACTTC	CASSPRKVYEQYF
NA	NA	16	TRBV4-1	TRBJ2-1	TGCGCCAGCAGCCATAGGGTAAAGGACTATCGCAATGAGCAGTTCTTC	CASSHRVKDYRNEQFF
NA	NA	14	TRBV28	TRBJ1-1	TGTGCCAGCATCTCCGGGTCACTAAACACTGAAGCTTTCTTT	CASISGSLNTEAFF
NA	NA	15	TRBV5-5	TRBJ2-1	TGTGCCAGCAGCTTGGATGGGCGGCTCTACAATGAGCAGTTCTTC	CASSLDGRLYNEQFF
NA	TRBD2	15	TRBV2	TRBJ2-7	TGTGCCAGCTGGGGTCTAGCGGGAGCCCCTTACGAGCAGTACTTC	CASWGLAGAPYEQYF
NA	TRBD1	17	TRBV28	TRBJ1-2	TGTGCCAGCAGTAACCACCGGGACAGAATTCAAGGTTATGGCTACACCTTC	CASSNHRDRIQGYGYTF
NA	NA	14	TRBV5-1	TRBJ1-5	TGCGCCAGCAGCTTGGCAGGGAAAGGTCAGCCCCAGCATTTT	CASSLAGKGQPQHF